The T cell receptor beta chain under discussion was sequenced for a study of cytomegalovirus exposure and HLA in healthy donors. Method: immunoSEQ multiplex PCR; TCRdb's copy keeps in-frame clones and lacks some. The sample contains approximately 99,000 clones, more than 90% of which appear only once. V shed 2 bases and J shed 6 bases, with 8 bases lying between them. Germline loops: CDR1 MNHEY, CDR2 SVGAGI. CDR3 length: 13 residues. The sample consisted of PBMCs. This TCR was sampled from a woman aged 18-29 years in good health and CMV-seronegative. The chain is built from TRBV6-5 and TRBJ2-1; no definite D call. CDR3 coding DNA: TGTGCCAGCAGTTACACTATAGGCAATGAGCAGTTCTTC. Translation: CASSYTIGNEQFF.